This T cell receptor beta chain was recovered during a study of neurological immune-mediated disorders. Points from the study as a whole: The absence of shared CDR3 amino acid sequences among expanded clones across subjects suggests private repertoires in all groups.

Germline-derived CDR1 and CDR2 are SGHRS and YFSETQ. Trimming removed 0 bases from V and 3 bases from J, with 16 bases in between. This CDR3 is 16 amino acids long. MiXCR, applied by TCRdb to the 5' RACE reads, yields one record per CDR3 protein. The sample yields 70,000 to 95,000 distinct CDR3 sequences, approximately 13% seen once. This clonotype was seen ten or more times. Its antigen is unidentified. Time point: longitudinal time-point 2. Sequencing was done on a sample of PBMCs. The V gene is TRBV5-1, the J gene TRBJ2-7; D might be TRBD1 or TRBD2, each matching 5 bases. The receptor comes from a female donor with HTLV-1-associated myelopathy (HAM/TSP). CDR3: CASSLEFGTKGYEQYF. Here the CDR3 DNA reads TGCGCCAGCAGCTTGGAGTTCGGGACGAAAGGCTACGAGCAGTACTTC. The full variable domain, in which reference TRBV5-1 and TRBJ2-7 provide the parts outside the CDR3, is KAGVTQTPRYLIKTRGQQVTLSCSPISGHRSVSWYQQTPGQGLQFLFEYFSETQRNKGNFPGRFSGRQFSNSRSEMNVSTLELGDSALYLCASSLEFGTKGYEQYFGPGTRLTVT.